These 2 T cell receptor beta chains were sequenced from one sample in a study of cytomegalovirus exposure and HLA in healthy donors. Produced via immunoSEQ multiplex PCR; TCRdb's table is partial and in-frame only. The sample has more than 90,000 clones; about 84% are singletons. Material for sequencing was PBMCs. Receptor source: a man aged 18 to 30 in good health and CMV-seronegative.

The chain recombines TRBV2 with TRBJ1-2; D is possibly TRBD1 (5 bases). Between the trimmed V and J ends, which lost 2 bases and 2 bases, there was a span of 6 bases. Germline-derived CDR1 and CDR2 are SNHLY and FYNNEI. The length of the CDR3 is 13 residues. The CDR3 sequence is CASSESGNYGYTF. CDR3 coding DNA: TGTGCCAGCAGTGAATCAGGGAACTATGGCTACACCTTC.

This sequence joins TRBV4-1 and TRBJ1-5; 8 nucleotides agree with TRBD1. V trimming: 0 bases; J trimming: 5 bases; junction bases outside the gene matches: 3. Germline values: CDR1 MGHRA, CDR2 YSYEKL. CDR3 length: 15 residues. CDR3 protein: CASSQDPGGYQPQHF. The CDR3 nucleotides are TGCGCCAGCAGCCAAGATCCAGGGGGCTATCAGCCCCAGCATTTT.